The 12 T cell receptor beta chains presented below share a single source sample, sequenced in a study of type 1 and type 2 diabetes patients. PCR was run on genomic DNA. Amplification of the beta chain CDR3 used 30 forward and 13 reverse multiplex primers. TCRdb re-called the multiplex PCR reads through MiXCR, storing one row per CDR3 protein. The sample lists approximately 260,000 distinct CDR3 sequences, approximately 45% occurring once. Specimen: peripheral blood mononuclear cells (PBMCs). The receptors stem from a man between 18 and 29 years old with type 2 diabetes.

The genes are TRBV7-2 and TRBJ2-5; 7 bases align to TRBD1. The CDR3 consists of 13 residues. Germline V gene lookup returns CDR1 SGHTA and CDR2 FQGNSA. Germline trimming cut 1 base from V and 5 bases from J; bases unmatched to any gene: 1. This chain's CDR3 is CASSLEQGETQYF. In nucleotides, the CDR3 is TGTGCCAGCAGCTTAGAACAGGGGGAGACCCAGTACTTC.

The chain recombines TRBV29-1 with TRBJ2-1; no firm D call. CDR1 is SQVTM and CDR2 is ANQGSEA in the germline V gene. The V gene lost 5 bases and the J gene lost 2 bases, with 7 bases spanning the gap. CDR3 length: 12 amino acids. The CDR3 DNA is TGCAGCGTTCGGGCAACCTACAATGAGCAGTTCTTC. Residues: CSVRATYNEQFF.

V and J are TRBV12-3 or TRBV12-4 and TRBJ2-5; 8 bases align to TRBD1. TRBJ2-1 explains the end of the DNA better; the J call may be wrong. This CDR3 spans 13 amino acids. This CDR3 reads CASRLGQVHEQFF. CDR3 nucleotide sequence: TGTGCCAGCAGACTGGGACAGGTTCATGAGCAGTTCTTC.

This chain joins TRBV25-1 and TRBJ2-1; D uncertain. Germline V lookup: CDR1 MGHDK, CDR2 SYGVNS. The CDR3 covers 11 residues. Deletions cut 5 bases from V and 11 bases from J, with 10 bases between. CDR3 loop: CASSSDAQQFF. CDR3 coding DNA: TGTGCCAGCAGTTCCGACGCCCAGCAGTTCTTC.

This clonotype was observed a handful of times. The chain combines TRBV6-1 with TRBJ2-5, with D possibly matching TRBD1 (5 bases). The germline CDR1 and CDR2 sequences are MNHNS and SASEGT. The V end was cut by 5 bases, the J end by 12 bases, with 13 bases between. CDR3 length equals 11 residues. This CDR3 reads CASSRETVEYF. The CDR3 DNA is TGTGCCAGCAGTAGAGAGACAGTGGAGTACTTC.

The CDR3 region is CASSSRQLPNTEAFF. DNA for the CDR3: TGTGCCAGCAGTTCCAGACAGTTGCCGAACACTGAAGCTTTCTTT. The gene calls are TRBV12-3 or TRBV12-4 and TRBJ1-1, with D perhaps TRBD1 (5 bases). V was pared by 4 bases and J by 1 base, with 13 bases between. The CDR3 is 15 amino acids.

Note on this clonotype: A much larger clone lies a single base off, so this may be a read error. The chain couples TRBV2 to TRBJ1-1; D call uncertain. Looked up from germline, CDR1 is SNHLY and CDR2 is FYNNEI. V lost 6 bases and J 0 bases, leaving 14 bases between the germline ends. The CDR3 contains 15 residues. CDR3 loop: CASSDQGSMNTEAFF. The CDR3 DNA reads as TGTGCCAGCAGCGATCAAGGAAGCATGAACACTGAAGCTTTCTTT.

This clonotype was detected only a few times. The gene calls are TRBV2 and TRBJ1-1, with D unclear. The V and J ends lost 5 bases and 7 bases respectively, with 8 bases between them. The CDR3 is made up of 11 amino acids. Germline CDR1 reads SNHLY; CDR2 reads FYNNEI. The CDR3 region is CASSRHHEAFF. CDR3 in DNA: TGTGCCAGCAGTCGACACCATGAAGCTTTCTTT.

The CDR3 DNA reads TGTGCCAGCAGCGATCGGGGCAAACCCCTCCACTTT. Translation: CASSDRGKPLHF. This chain joins TRBV7-9 and TRBJ1-6, with D perhaps matching TRBD1 (5 bases). This CDR3 spans 12 amino acids. The germline V gene encodes CDR1 SEHNR and CDR2 FQNEAQ (reference sequence). V shed 5 bases and J shed 12 bases, with 11 bases lying between them.

J is TRBJ1-4 and V is TRBV28; TRBD1 agrees at 8 bases. The V segment lost 6 bases and the J segment 6 bases; nucleotides outside the gene matches: 12. Looked up from germline, CDR1 is MDHEN and CDR2 is SYDVKM. The CDR3 runs to 16 residues. The CDR3 bases are TGTGCCAGCAGCCTCGGGCAGGGGGCCTCGGATGAAAAACTGTTTTTT. It encodes CASSLGQGASDEKLFF.

This clonotype was counted a few times. The rearrangement links TRBV14 to TRBJ1-1, with TRBD1 identical over 8 bases. J was trimmed by 4 bases and V by 3 bases; bases with no gene match: 7. The CDR3 is made up of 15 amino acids. The germline gives CDR1 SGHDN, CDR2 FVKESK. The CDR3 DNA sequence: TGTGCCAGCAGCCATCCGACAGGGGAGGTCACTGAAGCTTTCTTT. Amino acids: CASSHPTGEVTEAFF.

The chain has TRBV5-1 and TRBJ2-3; 10 positions agree with TRBD1. J lost 5 bases, V lost 3 bases, and 9 bases had no gene match. CDR1 and CDR2 from the germline V gene are SGHRS and YFSETQ. The CDR3 runs 16 residues. CDR3 loop: CASSSSTGGVGDTQYF. DNA of the CDR3: TGCGCCAGCAGCTCGTCGACAGGGGGCGTAGGAGATACGCAGTATTTT.